This TCR beta chain was profiled in a study of T cell responses to AZD1222 COVID-19 vaccine. With V trimmed by 5 bases and J by 10 bases, 6 bases remained unmatched. The CDR3 is 12 residues long. Measured with immunoSEQ multiplex PCR; TCRdb has only the in-frame clones, and not every one. The sample has roughly 180,000 clones, about 93% seen once; the top ten hold around 2%. On this clone itself: What it binds is not known.

Findings and limits, study-wide: Reports say nearly half of spike-specific TCRs go after unmutated variant regions. Possibly, clonal diversity was underestimated; donors were largely white British and included more females.

Both about-4-week and about-12-week second-dose recipients were combined. The chain links TRBV12-3 or TRBV12-4 to TRBJ1-1; 8 positions match TRBD1. The source material was peripheral blood, sampled 28 days after the second AZD1222 dose. The TCR originated in an adult who received the AZD1222 COVID-19 vaccine. The CDR3 reads CASSRQGSRAFF. CDR3 in DNA: TGTGCCAGCAGTCGACAGGGGTCGAGAGCTTTCTTT.